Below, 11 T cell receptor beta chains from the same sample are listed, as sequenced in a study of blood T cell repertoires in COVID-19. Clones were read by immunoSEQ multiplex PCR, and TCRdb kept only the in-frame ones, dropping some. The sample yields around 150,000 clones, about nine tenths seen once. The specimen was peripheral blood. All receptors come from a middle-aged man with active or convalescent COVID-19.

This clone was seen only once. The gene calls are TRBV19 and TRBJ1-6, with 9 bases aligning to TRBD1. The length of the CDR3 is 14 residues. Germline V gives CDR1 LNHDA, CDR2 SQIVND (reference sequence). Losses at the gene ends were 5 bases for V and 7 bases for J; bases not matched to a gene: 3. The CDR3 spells CASSLGQGNSPLHF. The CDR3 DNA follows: TGTGCCAGTAGTTTGGGACAGGGAAATTCACCCCTCCACTTT.

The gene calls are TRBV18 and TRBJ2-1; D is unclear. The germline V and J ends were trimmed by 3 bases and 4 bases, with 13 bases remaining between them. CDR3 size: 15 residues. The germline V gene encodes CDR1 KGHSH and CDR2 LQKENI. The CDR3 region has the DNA TGTGCCAGCTCACCCCTGGAGCCCCCTTACAATGAGCAGTTCTTC. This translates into CASSPLEPPYNEQFF. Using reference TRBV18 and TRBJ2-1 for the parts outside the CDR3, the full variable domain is NAGVMQNPRHLVRRRGQEARLRCSPMKGHSHVYWYRQLPEEGLKFMVYLQKENIIDESGMPKERFSAEFPKEGPSILRIQQVVRGDSAAYFCASSPLEPPYNEQFFGPGTRLTVL.

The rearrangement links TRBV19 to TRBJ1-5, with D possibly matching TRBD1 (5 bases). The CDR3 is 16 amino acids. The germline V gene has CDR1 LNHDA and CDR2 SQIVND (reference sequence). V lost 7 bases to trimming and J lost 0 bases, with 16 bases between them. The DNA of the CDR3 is TGTGCCAGTACCAACGGACACAAATATAGCAATCAGCCCCAGCATTTT. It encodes CASTNGHKYSNQPQHF.

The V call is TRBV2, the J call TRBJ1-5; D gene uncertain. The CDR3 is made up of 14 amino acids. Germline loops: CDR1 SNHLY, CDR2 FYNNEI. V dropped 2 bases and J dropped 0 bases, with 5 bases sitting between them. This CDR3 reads CASSEQYSNQPQHF. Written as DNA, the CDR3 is TGTGCCAGCAGTGAACAGTATAGCAATCAGCCCCAGCATTTT. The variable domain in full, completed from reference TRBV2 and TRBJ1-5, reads EPEVTQTPSHQVTQMGQEVILRCVPISNHLYFYWYRQILGQKVEFLVSFYNNEISEKSEIFDDQFSVERPDGSNFTLKIRSTKLEDSAMYFCASSEQYSNQPQHFGDGTRLSIL.

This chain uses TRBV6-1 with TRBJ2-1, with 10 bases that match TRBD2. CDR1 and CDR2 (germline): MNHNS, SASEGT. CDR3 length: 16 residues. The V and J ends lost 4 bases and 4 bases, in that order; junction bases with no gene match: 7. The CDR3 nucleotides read TGTGCCAGCAGTGGATCTAGCGGGAGTCGTTACAATGAGCAGTTCTTC. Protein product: CASSGSSGSRYNEQFF.

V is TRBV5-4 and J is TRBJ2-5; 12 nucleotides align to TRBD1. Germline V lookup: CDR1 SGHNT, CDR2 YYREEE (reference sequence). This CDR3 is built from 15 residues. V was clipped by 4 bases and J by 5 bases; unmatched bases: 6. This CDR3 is CASSPGQGARETQYF. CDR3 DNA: TGTGCCAGCAGCCCGGGACAGGGGGCGCGGGAGACCCAGTACTTC.

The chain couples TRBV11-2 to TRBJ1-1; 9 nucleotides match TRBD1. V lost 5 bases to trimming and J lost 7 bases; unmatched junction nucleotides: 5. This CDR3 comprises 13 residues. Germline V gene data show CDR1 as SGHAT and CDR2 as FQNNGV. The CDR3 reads CASSRGTGIEAFF. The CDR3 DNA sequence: TGTGCCAGCAGCCGAGGGACAGGGATTGAAGCTTTCTTT.

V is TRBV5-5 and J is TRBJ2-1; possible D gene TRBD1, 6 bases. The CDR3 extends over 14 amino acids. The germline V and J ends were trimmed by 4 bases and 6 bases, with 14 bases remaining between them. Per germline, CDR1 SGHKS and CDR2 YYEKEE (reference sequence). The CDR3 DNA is TGTGCCAGCAGCCGGTTACAGGGATCCAATGAGCAGTTCTTC. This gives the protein CASSRLQGSNEQFF.

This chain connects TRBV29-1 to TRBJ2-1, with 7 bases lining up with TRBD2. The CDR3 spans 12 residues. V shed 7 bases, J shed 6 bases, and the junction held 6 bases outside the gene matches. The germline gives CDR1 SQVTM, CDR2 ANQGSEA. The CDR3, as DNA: TGCAGCGACCTGACTAGCTTCAATGAGCAGTTCTTC. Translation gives CSDLTSFNEQFF.

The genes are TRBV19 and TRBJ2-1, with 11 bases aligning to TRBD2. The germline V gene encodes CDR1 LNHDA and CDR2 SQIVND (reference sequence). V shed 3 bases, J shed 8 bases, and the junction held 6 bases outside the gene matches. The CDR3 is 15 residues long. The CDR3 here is CASSIGTSGIDEQFF. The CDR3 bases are TGTGCCAGTAGTATTGGGACTAGCGGAATAGATGAGCAGTTCTTC.

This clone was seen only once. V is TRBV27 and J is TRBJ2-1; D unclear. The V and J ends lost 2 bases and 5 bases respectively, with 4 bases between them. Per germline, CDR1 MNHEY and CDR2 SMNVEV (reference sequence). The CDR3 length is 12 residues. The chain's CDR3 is CASSLRDNEQFF. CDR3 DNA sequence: TGTGCCAGCAGTTTACGGGACAATGAGCAGTTCTTC.